This TCR beta chain came from a study of blood T cell repertoires in COVID-19. Across the study: Samples representing acute and convalescent COVID-19 were sourced from the United States, Italy and Spain.

The V segment lost 5 bases and the J segment 3 bases; nucleotides outside the gene matches: 4. CDR1 and CDR2 (germline): WNHNN, SYGVQD (reference sequence). The CDR3 sequence is 15 residues long. Profiling relied on immunoSEQ multiplex PCR, and the TCRdb table lists in-frame clones only, not all of them. The data hold approximately 250,000 clones, with roughly 80% observed a single time. The sequence was collected from a man between 60 and 70 years old with acute or convalescent COVID-19. The rearrangement uses TRBV10-1 and TRBJ2-1, with TRBD1 matching over 10 bases. Specimen: peripheral blood. CDR3 bases: TGCGCCAGCAGTACCGGGACAGGGGTCTACAATGAGCAGTTCTTC. It codes for CASSTGTGVYNEQFF.